This paragraph reports one T cell receptor (beta chain). The entry originates in a study of CD8 T cells in Susac syndrome. TCR beta was sequenced from blood CD8+ and CD4+ T cells. The multiple sclerosis control group consisted of treatment-naive patients whose relapsing-remitting disease, which was either stable or active, fulfilled revised McDonald criteria. FACS enriched CD8+ TEMRA cells, while bulk CD8+ and CD4+ were negatively isolated. The J segment lost 0 bases and the V segment lost 0 bases, leaving 4 bases of the junction unmatched. The CDR3 contains 16 residues. Germline V gives CDR1 SGHRS, CDR2 YFSETQ. Reverse transcription used about 0.45 to 1 ug RNA and random hexamers. An immunoSEQ multiplex PCR amplified TCR beta CDR3 over 54 Vbeta and 13 Jbeta. Via MiXCR, TCRdb re-called the immunoSEQ multiplex PCR reads, giving one row per CDR3 protein. The table shows some 220,000 distinct CDR3 sequences, with 95% occurring only once.

This sequence joins TRBV5-1 and TRBJ2-3, with 7 bases identical to TRBD2. The TCR originated in a human donor with multiple sclerosis. What was sequenced was CD4+ T cells from PBMCs. This CDR3 is CASSLVQRGSTDTQYF. CDR3 nucleotide sequence: TGCGCCAGCAGCTTGGTCCAGCGGGGAAGCACAGATACGCAGTATTTT.